These 8 T cell receptor beta chains came from one sample sequenced in a study of T-cell reconstitution after alpha-beta-depleted transplantation in children. This sample's TCRbeta library carried unique molecular identifier barcodes. TCRdb re-called the PCR reads with MiXCR, one entry per CDR3 protein. The sample shows 800,000 to 1,000,000 distinct CDR3 sequences, about 26% of them seen only once. Source: PBMCs, mostly from graft donor cells, taken 360 days after TCRalphabeta/CD19-depleted stem cell transplant. These receptors originate from a boy younger than two who had a stem cell transplant for SCID, so the T cells may come from the graft donor.

There are a few counts of this clonotype. The chain combines TRBV7-8 with TRBJ2-1; 8 bases map to TRBD1. The trim removed 7 bases at V and 8 bases at J, leaving 10 bases unmatched. Germline CDR1 is SGHVS and CDR2 is FQNEAQ. The CDR3 runs to 14 residues. This chain's CDR3 is CASTVGQGVDEQFF. In DNA, the CDR3 is TGTGCCAGCACCGTCGGACAGGGAGTCGATGAGCAGTTCTTC.

This clonotype was detected a few times. The DNA for the CDR3 is TGCGCCAGCAGCCAAGATCCGTCCGGGACTAGTCGCCACGAGCAGTACTTC. Translated: CASSQDPSGTSRHEQYF. The chain combines TRBV4-1 with TRBJ2-7; TRBD2 aligns across 8 bases. The CDR3 sequence is 17 residues long. V shed 0 bases, J shed 5 bases, and the junction held 12 bases outside the gene matches. The germline gives CDR1 MGHRA, CDR2 YSYEKL.

The rearrangement uses TRBV12-3 or TRBV12-4 and TRBJ2-5, with 8 bases matching TRBD2. V dropped 7 bases and J dropped 3; count of bases not matched to a gene: 10. The CDR3 has 15 residues. The CDR3 loop is CASNRRGATKETQYF. Here the CDR3 DNA reads TGTGCCAGCAATCGGCGGGGGGCAACTAAAGAGACCCAGTACTTC.

This clonotype was recorded a few times. The V gene is TRBV28, the J gene TRBJ2-7; no clear D gene. With 1 base removed from V and 2 bases from J, the gap between germline ends came to 12 bases. CDR3 size: 15 residues. Germline V gives CDR1 MDHEN, CDR2 SYDVKM. Here the CDR3 DNA reads TGTGCCAGCAGTTTATCGGGCAGCCCAGCCTACGAGCAGTACTTC. It encodes CASSLSGSPAYEQYF.

The CDR3 loop is CASSLDRHPYEQYF. CDR3 DNA: TGTGCCAGCAGTTTAGACCGCCACCCCTACGAGCAGTACTTC. The chain uses TRBV28 and TRBJ2-7, with D hard to call. Germline assignment: CDR1 MDHEN and CDR2 SYDVKM. With 2 bases removed from V and 2 bases from J, the gap between germline ends came to 10 bases. The CDR3 totals 14 residues.

This clonotype was seen more than once but under ten times. The CDR3, as DNA: TGTGCCACCAGCAGAGATCCGCCAGGGGCGATTGAGCAGTTCTTC. This gives the protein CATSRDPPGAIEQFF. The V and J genes are TRBV15 and TRBJ2-1, with D possibly being TRBD1 (6 bases). This CDR3 contains 15 residues. V shed 0 bases and J shed 9 bases, with 15 bases lying between them. CDR1 and CDR2 from the germline V gene are LNHNV and YYDKDF (reference sequence).

The V gene is TRBV25-1, the J gene TRBJ1-1; tentative D call: TRBD1 (5 bases). The CDR3 covers 14 residues. V lost 1 base to trimming and J lost 3 bases, with 9 bases between them. CDR1 is MGHDK and CDR2 is SYGVNS in the germline V gene. The CDR3 protein is CASSESGQYTEAFF. CDR3 sequence (DNA): TGTGCCAGCAGTGAATCAGGGCAGTACACTGAAGCTTTCTTT.

This clonotype was detected only a few times. This rearrangement joins TRBV4-2 to TRBJ2-6; possibly TRBD1 for D (5 bases). The CDR3 is made up of 16 amino acids. Germline V gene data show CDR1 as LGHNA and CDR2 as YNFKEQ. The V gene lost 5 bases and the J gene lost 1 base, with 12 bases spanning the gap. The CDR3 sequence is CASSSPGKSGANVLTF. The DNA of the CDR3 is TGTGCCAGCAGCTCCCCAGGGAAATCTGGGGCCAACGTCCTGACTTTC.